Below, one TCR beta chain is given with its context. What it recognizes is unknown. This sample is drawn from a study of OX40 agonist ivuxolimab in advanced cancers. About the study: Ivuxolimab, an agonist antibody against OX40 (CD134), was given to patients. Among those treated, three patients had partial responses, one with hepatocellular carcinoma and two with cutaneous melanoma. Each patient was given ivuxolimab into a vein every 2 weeks, at 0.01 to 10 mg/kg.

Findings and limits, study-wide: Both blood CD4+ and CD8+ T cells showed clonal growth by week 6 at 0.1 to 3.0 mg/kg.

CDR1 MNHEY and CDR2 SMNVEV come from the germline V gene (reference sequence). This CDR3 is built from 15 residues. V gave up 2 bases and J gave up 2 bases, with 9 bases separating them. TCRdb's table, derived via immunoSEQ multiplex PCR, lists solely in-frame clones and lacks some. The data show tens of thousands of clones, 70% to 90% seen once. Sequenced here: CD4+ or CD8+ T cells sorted from blood, sampled in a trial of the OX40 agonist ivuxolimab. This chain uses TRBV27 with TRBJ1-4; D is possibly TRBD1 (5 bases). The receptor was isolated from an adult with an advanced solid tumor such as melanoma, head and neck, liver or kidney cancer. The chain's CDR3 is CASSLRGSTNEKLFF. DNA for the CDR3: TGTGCCAGCAGTTTAAGGGGAAGCACTAATGAAAAACTGTTTTTT.